These T cell receptor beta chains were read from a single sample in a study of T cell changes during pregnancy in multiple sclerosis. Measured with immunoSEQ multiplex PCR; TCRdb has only the in-frame clones, and not every one. The table includes over 65,000 clones, more than 85% detected once. This material consisted of peripheral blood, taken in the first trimester of pregnancy. Every receptor here comes from a female donor in good health, enrolled as a control in a pregnancy study. CDR3s include the opening cysteine and the closing phenylalanine or tryptophan. The D gene is left open where the match is weak. Clone size is not always given. Where it is, it says once, few, many or a class for expanded clones.

V	D	size	J	DNA	CDR3
TRBV5-4	NA	NA	TRBJ1-1	TGTGCCAGCAGCTTGAGTTCGGAGGCGAACACTGAAGCTTTCTTT	CASSLSSEANTEAFF
TRBV6-1	NA	NA	TRBJ2-2	TGTGCCAGCAGGCTCGACGGGACCGGGGAGCTGTTTTTT	CASRLDGTGELFF
TRBV6-5	NA	NA	TRBJ2-1	TGTGCCAGCAGTGTTCTTAGCCCCTCCTACAATGAGCAGTTCTTC	CASSVLSPSYNEQFF
TRBV19	TRBD1	NA	TRBJ1-6	TGTGCCAGTACCCCACATCGGGACAGGGGCCTAAGCGGGTTTTCACCCCTCCACTTT	CASTPHRDRGLSGFSPLHF
TRBV4-3	NA	NA	TRBJ1-4	TGCGCCAGCAGCCAAAGATGGGCCAGCGGAGAAAAACTGTTTTTT	CASSQRWASGEKLFF
TRBV6-4	NA	NA	TRBJ2-1	TGTGCCAGCAGTGAACGGGGAATGAACAATGAGCAGTTCTTC	CASSERGMNNEQFF
TRBV25-1	NA	NA	TRBJ2-3	TGTGCCAGCAGTGCACGTAACAGGGATTGGGATACGCAGTATTTT	CASSARNRDWDTQYF
TRBV4-3	NA	NA	TRBJ1-5	TGCGCCAGCAGCCAAGATGGAGGCAGAAGGCCTTATCAGCCCCAGCATTTT	CASSQDGGRRPYQPQHF
TRBV14	NA	once	TRBJ1-4	TGTGCCAGCAGCCAAGAAGAGAGGGGAAGACAGGACGAAAAACTGTTTTTT	CASSQEERGRQDEKLFF
TRBV4-1	NA	NA	TRBJ2-5	TGCGCCAGCAGCCAAGCAGGTTTGGAGACCCAGTACTTC	CASSQAGLETQYF
TRBV11-1	TRBD1	NA	TRBJ1-1	TGTGCCAGCAGCCCCCTGGACAGGGCTAACACTGAAGCTTTCTTT	CASSPLDRANTEAFF
TRBV7-3	NA	NA	TRBJ2-6	TGTGCCAGCAGCTTCACTGGTGGGGCCAACGTCCTGACTTTC	CASSFTGGANVLTF
TRBV6-1	TRBD1	NA	TRBJ1-2	TGTGCCAGCAGTGCCCCGGGACAGGGGGTCTATGGCTACACCTTC	CASSAPGQGVYGYTF
TRBV6-1	NA	NA	TRBJ2-7	TGTGCCAGCAAGGTAAAAAGCCAGGGACTCAACGAGCAGTACTTC	CASKVKSQGLNEQYF
TRBV7-7	TRBD2	NA	TRBJ2-1	TGTGCTAGCAGCCTTTCAACGGGGGGGGTCTACAATGAGCAGTTCTTC	CASSLSTGGVYNEQFF
TRBV6-5	NA	NA	TRBJ1-6	TGTGCCAGCAGTTTAACGCCAGGCTCCTATAATTCACCCCTCCACTTT	CASSLTPGSYNSPLHF
TRBV30	TRBD1	NA	TRBJ1-1	TGTGCCTGGACATGGGACAGGGGAGTCGAAGCTTTCTTT	CAWTWDRGVEAFF
TRBV7-2	TRBD1	once	TRBJ1-5	TGTGCCAGCAGCTTAGCGGGGACAGGTTCCAATCAGCCCCAGCATTTT	CASSLAGTGSNQPQHF
TRBV12-5	NA	NA	TRBJ2-1	TGTGCTAGTGGTTTGGTGGCCCCAGGGATTAGCTCCTACAATGAGCAGTTCTTC	CASGLVAPGISSYNEQFF
TRBV9	NA	NA	TRBJ2-1	TGTGCCAGCAGCGTAGAAGGCAGGTCCTACAATGAGCAGTTCTTC	CASSVEGRSYNEQFF
TRBV7-2	NA	NA	TRBJ1-3	TGTGCCAGCAGCTTAGGACCCGGGGGAAACACCATATATTTT	CASSLGPGGNTIYF
TRBV6-5	TRBD1	NA	TRBJ2-2	TGTGCCAGCAGTCGGGGACAGAGCACCGGGGAGCTGTTTTTT	CASSRGQSTGELFF
TRBV7-3	NA	NA	TRBJ2-1	TGTGCCAGCAGGAGGACAGCGAACAATGAGCAGTTCTTC	CASRRTANNEQFF
TRBV21-1	NA	NA	TRBJ1-1	TGTGCCAGCAGCCGTAGAAGGACAGGGGCTCTGAACACTGAAGCTTTCTTT	CASSRRRTGALNTEAFF
TRBV7-8	TRBD1	NA	TRBJ1-6	TGTGCCAGCAGCCCAGGGACAGAAGATCATAATTCACCCCTCCACTTT	CASSPGTEDHNSPLHF
TRBV4-3	NA	NA	TRBJ1-5	TGCGCCAGCAGCCAAGATCAGGGAGGGAATCAGCCCCAGCATTTT	CASSQDQGGNQPQHF
TRBV4-2	TRBD1	NA	TRBJ1-4	TGTGCCAGCAGCCAAGGGGGGACAGGGGGTCTTAATGAAAAACTGTTTTTT	CASSQGGTGGLNEKLFF
TRBV28	NA	NA	TRBJ1-5	TGTGCCAGTTCAGAACATAGCAATCAGCCCCAGCATTTT	CASSEHSNQPQHF
TRBV4-1	NA	once	TRBJ1-1	TGCGCCAGCAGCCAAGTACTGGTCCAGGGATACACTGAAGCTTTCTTT	CASSQVLVQGYTEAFF
TRBV27	TRBD1	NA	TRBJ2-7	TGTGCCAGCAGCGCAGGGGGCCGGTACGAGCAGTACTTC	CASSAGGRYEQYF
TRBV7-3	NA	NA	TRBJ2-2	TGTGCCAGCAGCTTAGGCCGAAGCACCGGGGAGCTGTTTTTT	CASSLGRSTGELFF
TRBV27	TRBD1	NA	TRBJ1-2	TGTGCCAGCAGCCGGACAGGGGGCTTATATGGTGGCTACACCTTC	CASSRTGGLYGGYTF
TRBV27	NA	NA	TRBJ2-3	TGTGCCAGCAGTAACCTCGGACAGTCAGATACGCAGTATTTT	CASSNLGQSDTQYF
TRBV6-1	NA	NA	TRBJ2-7	TGTGCCAGCAGTGAAAGCAGGGTCGAGTACTTC	CASSESRVEYF
TRBV6-1	NA	NA	TRBJ1-4	TGTGCCAGCAGTGCCAGAGAGGGATATAATGAAAAACTGTTTTTT	CASSAREGYNEKLFF
TRBV6-5	TRBD1	NA	TRBJ1-2	TGTGCCAGCAGCCGACAGGGAGATGGCTACACCTTC	CASSRQGDGYTF
TRBV6-5	TRBD1	NA	TRBJ2-2	TGTGCCAGCAGTTATAACAGGGGGCCCCCCGGGGAGCTGTTTTTT	CASSYNRGPPGELFF
TRBV9	TRBD2	NA	TRBJ2-3	TGTGCCAGCAGCGGGGGGAGGGCGACAGATACGCAGTATTTT	CASSGGRATDTQYF
TRBV9	NA	once	TRBJ2-2	TGTGCCAGCAGCTACTCGACTAGTGAGACCGGGGAGCTGTTTTTT	CASSYSTSETGELFF